The TCR beta chain under discussion was sequenced for a study of blood T cell repertoires in COVID-19. At the level of the study: PBMCs, B-cell-depleted T cells, or T cells were the source of the cDNA or gDNA that made up the material.

In the original workflow: By means of reference gene primer amplification, nucleated cell counts were estimated. Data came from immunoSEQ multiplex PCR; TCRdb stores just in-frame clones and leaves some out. The DNA gave D and trimming, while V, J and clone size come from that table. Here the sample spans around 200,000 clones, about 88% being singletons. V was trimmed by 4 bases and J by 7 bases, leaving 8 bases between them. The germline CDR1 and CDR2 sequences are SGHVS and FQNEAQ. The CDR3 has 13 residues. This TCR came from a woman in her twenties or thirties who had been exposed to COVID-19. This chain links TRBV7-8 with TRBJ1-6; D is unclear. The material sequenced was PBMCs or T cells enriched from blood (not recorded which). In DNA form, the CDR3 reads TGTGCCAGCAGCTCAACAGCAAATTCACCCCTCCACTTT. This translates into CASSSTANSPLHF.